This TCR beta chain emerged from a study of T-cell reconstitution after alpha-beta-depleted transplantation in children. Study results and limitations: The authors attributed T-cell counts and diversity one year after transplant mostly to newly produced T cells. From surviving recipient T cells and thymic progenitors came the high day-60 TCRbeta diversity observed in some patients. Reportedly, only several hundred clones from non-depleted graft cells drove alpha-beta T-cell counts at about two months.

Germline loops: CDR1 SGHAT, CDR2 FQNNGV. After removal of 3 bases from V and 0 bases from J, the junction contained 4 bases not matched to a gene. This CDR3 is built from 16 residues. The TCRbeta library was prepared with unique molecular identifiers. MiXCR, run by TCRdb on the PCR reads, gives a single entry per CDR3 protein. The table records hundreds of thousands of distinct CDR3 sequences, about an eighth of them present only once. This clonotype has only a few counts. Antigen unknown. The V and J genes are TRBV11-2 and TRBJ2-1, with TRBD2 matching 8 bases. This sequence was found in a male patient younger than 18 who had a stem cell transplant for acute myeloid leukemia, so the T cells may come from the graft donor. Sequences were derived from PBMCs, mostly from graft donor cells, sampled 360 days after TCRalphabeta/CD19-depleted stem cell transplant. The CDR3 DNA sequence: TGTGCCAGCAGCTTTTTCGGGGGGGGCTCCTACAATGAGCAGTTCTTC. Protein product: CASSFFGGGSYNEQFF.